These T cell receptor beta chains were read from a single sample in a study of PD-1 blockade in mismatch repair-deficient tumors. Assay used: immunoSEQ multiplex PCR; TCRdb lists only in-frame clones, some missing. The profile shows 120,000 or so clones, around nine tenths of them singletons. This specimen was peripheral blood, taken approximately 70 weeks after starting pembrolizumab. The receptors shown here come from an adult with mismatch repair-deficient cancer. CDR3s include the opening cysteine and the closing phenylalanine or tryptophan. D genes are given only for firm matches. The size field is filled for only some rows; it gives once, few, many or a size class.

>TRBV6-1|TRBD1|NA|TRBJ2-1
TGTGCCAGCAGGGTAGGGGGCCAGAGGAATGAGCAGTTCTTC
CASRVGGQRNEQFF
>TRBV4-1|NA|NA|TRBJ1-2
TGCGCCAGCAGATCAGTACAGGGAAACTATGGCTACACCTTC
CASRSVQGNYGYTF
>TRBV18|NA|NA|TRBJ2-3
TGTGCCAGCTCACCCCCAAGTTCCACAGATACGCAGTATTTT
CASSPPSSTDTQYF
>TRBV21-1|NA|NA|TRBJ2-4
TGTGCCAGCAGCAAGTCTTCCCGGGTCCGGAGCTCGATAGCCAAAAACATTCAGTACTTC
CASSKSSRVRSSIAKNIQYF
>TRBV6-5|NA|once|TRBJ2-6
TGTGCCAGCAGTTATATCCGTTCTGGGGCCAACGTCCTGACTTTC
CASSYIRSGANVLTF
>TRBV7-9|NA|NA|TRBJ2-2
TGTGCCAGCAGCACTAGCACGAACACCGGGGAGCTGTTTTTT
CASSTSTNTGELFF
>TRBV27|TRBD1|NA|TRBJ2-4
TGTGCCAGCAGTTTATCACAGGGGGCAAACATTCAGTACTTC
CASSLSQGANIQYF
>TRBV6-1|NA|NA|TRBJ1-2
TGTGCCAGCAGTGAAGTTGTTCGGTCGATAAGGGGCTACACCTTC
CASSEVVRSIRGYTF
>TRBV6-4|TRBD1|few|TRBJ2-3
TGTGCCAGCAGTGACGCCACAGGGGGCACAGATACGCAGTATTTT
CASSDATGGTDTQYF
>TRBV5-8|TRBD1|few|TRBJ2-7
TGTGCCAGCAGCTTGGCGGGAGGGACAGGGGCCTACGAGCAGTACTTC
CASSLAGGTGAYEQYF
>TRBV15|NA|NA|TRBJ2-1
TGTGCCACCAGGGTCGGGTGGTGGGGTATCGCGGGAAGCTCCTACAATGAGCAGTTCTTC
CATRVGWWGIAGSSYNEQFF
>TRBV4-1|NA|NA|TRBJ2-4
TGCGCCAGCAGCCACCGAACCCGAGGGGGGGCAGCCAAAAACATTCAGTACTTC
CASSHRTRGGAAKNIQYF
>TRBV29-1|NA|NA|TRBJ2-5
TGCAGCGTTGAATCTTTCCAAATGGGGGAGACCCAGTACTTC
CSVESFQMGETQYF
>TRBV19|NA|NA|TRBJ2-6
TGTGCCAGTAGTCTCAGGGGCTCTGGGGCCAACGTCCTGACTTTC
CASSLRGSGANVLTF
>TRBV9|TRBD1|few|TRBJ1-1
TGTGCCAGCAGCGCACGGACAGGGCTGAACACTGAAGCTTTCTTT
CASSARTGLNTEAFF
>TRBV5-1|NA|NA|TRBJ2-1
TGCGCCAGCAGCTTGGTGCTGGGGCCCGGCGTAAATGAGCAGTTCTTC
CASSLVLGPGVNEQFF
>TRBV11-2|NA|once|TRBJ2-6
TGTGCCAGCAGCTTATCAGGGGCCGGGGCCAACGTCCTGACTTTC
CASSLSGAGANVLTF
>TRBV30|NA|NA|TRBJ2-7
TGTGCCTGGAGGTCGTGGGAAAACGAGCAGTACTTC
CAWRSWENEQYF
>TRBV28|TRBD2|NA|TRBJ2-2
TGTGCCAGCAGTTTTCATGCGGGAGCGGGGGAGCTGTTTTTT
CASSFHAGAGELFF
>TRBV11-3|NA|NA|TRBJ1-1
TGTGCCAGCAGCCCCGGACAAGGGACTCCTCTGGAAGCTTTCTTT
CASSPGQGTPLEAFF
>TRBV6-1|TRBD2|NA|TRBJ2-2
TGTGCCAGCAGTTGGACTAGCAGGGAGCTGTTTTTT
CASSWTSRELFF
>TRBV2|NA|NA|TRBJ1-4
TGTGCCAGCAGGAAGCAGGGGAACGGTGAAAAACTGTTTTTT
CASRKQGNGEKLFF
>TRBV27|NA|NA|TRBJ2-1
TGTGCCAGCAGTCAGGGTGGGGGACAAGACATCGGGAGTGAGCAGTTCTTC
CASSQGGGQDIGSEQFF
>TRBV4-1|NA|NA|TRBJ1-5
TGCGCCAGCAGCCAAGACGCCGGGGCGGCTCAGCCCCAGCATTTT
CASSQDAGAAQPQHF
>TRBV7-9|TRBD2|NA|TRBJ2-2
TGTGCCAGCAGTAACCCGGGACTAGCGGGGACCGGGGAGCTGTTTTTT
CASSNPGLAGTGELFF
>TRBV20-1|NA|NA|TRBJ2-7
TGCAGTGCTAACCGCGACTACGAGCAGTACTTC
CSANRDYEQYF
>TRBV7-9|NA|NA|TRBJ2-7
TGTGCCAGCAGCTCTTCAGGTAGCTCCTACGAGCAGTACTTC
CASSSSGSSYEQYF
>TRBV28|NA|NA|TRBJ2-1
TGTGCCAGCAGCCCGACAGGAGCTCGGGGCGGGTCGGGATACAATGAGCAGTTCTTC
CASSPTGARGGSGYNEQFF
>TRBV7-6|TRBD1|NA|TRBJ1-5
TGTGCCAGCAGCTTATACAGGGGGCACAATCAGCCCCAGCATTTT
CASSLYRGHNQPQHF
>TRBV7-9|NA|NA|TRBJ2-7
TGTGCCAGCAGCTTAGGGGCCTACGAGCAGTACTTC
CASSLGAYEQYF
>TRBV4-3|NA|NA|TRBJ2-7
TGCGCCAGCAGCCAGGTGGAAGATGGCGAGCAGTACTTC
CASSQVEDGEQYF
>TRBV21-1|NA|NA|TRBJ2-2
TGTGCCAGCAGCAAGCCGGGGGACGGCGATGCGAACACCGGGGAGCTGTTTTTT
CASSKPGDGDANTGELFF
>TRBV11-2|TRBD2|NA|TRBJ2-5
TGTGCCAGCAGCTTAGTTACGGGACTACGGGAGACCCAGTACTTC
CASSLVTGLRETQYF
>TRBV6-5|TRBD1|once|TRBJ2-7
TGTGCCAGCAGTTACCTCCAGGGGGAGAACTACGAGCAGTACTTC
CASSYLQGENYEQYF
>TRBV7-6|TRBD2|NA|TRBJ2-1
TGTGCCAGCAGCTTAGAAGCTAGCGGGGGGGATGAGCAGTTCTTC
CASSLEASGGDEQFF
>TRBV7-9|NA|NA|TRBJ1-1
TGTGCCAGCAGCCCAAGTAGCACTGAAGCTTTCTTT
CASSPSSTEAFF
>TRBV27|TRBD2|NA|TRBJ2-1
TGTGCCAGCAGTACCGGGACTAGCGGGGGAAATGAGCAGTTCTTC
CASSTGTSGGNEQFF
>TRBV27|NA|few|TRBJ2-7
TGTGCCAGCAGTTTTTCGGACAACTACGAGCAGTACTTC
CASSFSDNYEQYF
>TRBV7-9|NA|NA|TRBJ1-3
TGTGCCAGCAGCATGGGGTCCAACACCATATATTTT
CASSMGSNTIYF
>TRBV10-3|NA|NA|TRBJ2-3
TGTGCCACCCTGGCGGGCGAGGCCCGAGTCCCAGATACGCAGTATTTT
CATLAGEARVPDTQYF
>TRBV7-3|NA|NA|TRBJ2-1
TGTGCCAGCAGCTTACCGGTGGACGATGAGCAGTTCTTC
CASSLPVDDEQFF
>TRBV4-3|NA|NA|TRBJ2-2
TGCGCCAGCAGCCAAGCGTATCCGAACACCGGGGAGCTGTTTTTT
CASSQAYPNTGELFF
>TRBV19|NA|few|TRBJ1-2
TGTGCCAGTAGTCCGCACCCTCAGGGGTTCGGCTACACCTTC
CASSPHPQGFGYTF
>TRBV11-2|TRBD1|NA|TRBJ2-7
TGTGCCAGCAGCTCTCAGGGGGACAGCTCCTACGAGCAGTACTTC
CASSSQGDSSYEQYF
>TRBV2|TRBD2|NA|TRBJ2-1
TGTGCCAGCAGGGGAGCTAGCGGGAGTGGGTACAATGAGCAGTTCTTC
CASRGASGSGYNEQFF
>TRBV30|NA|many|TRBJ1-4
TGTGCCTGGAGTTCCCGCAGGGGAAGGGAAAAACTGTTTTTT
CAWSSRRGREKLFF